These 10 T cell receptor beta chains were all obtained from the same sample, sequenced in a study of T-cell reconstitution after alpha-beta-depleted transplantation in children. A library of TCRbeta sequences, prepared with unique molecular identifiers, was generated. TCRdb used MiXCR to reprocess the PCR reads, holding one entry per CDR3 protein. The data contain about 230,000 distinct CDR3 sequences, approximately 11% of them singletons. Here the sequenced sample was PBMCs, taken before TCRalphabeta/CD19-depleted stem cell transplant. The receptors here all came from a child under two years old with acute myeloid leukemia, due to receive a stem cell transplant.

This clonotype was observed a handful of times. The chain carries TRBV2 and TRBJ1-4; 7 bases agree with TRBD1. Germline CDR1 SNHLY, CDR2 FYNNEI. V shed 1 base and J 8 bases; nucleotides not matched to a gene: 1. The CDR3 consists of 13 residues. The DNA for the CDR3 is TGTGCCAGCAGTGAAGAGGGGGCGGAAAAACTGTTTTTT. Translation gives CASSEEGAEKLFF.

Ten or more counts support this clonotype. The chain uses TRBV5-1 and TRBJ1-3, with TRBD1 matching over 8 bases. This CDR3 has 17 amino acids. V was pared by 3 bases and J by 0 bases, with 8 bases of the junction left unmatched. Per germline, CDR1 SGHRS and CDR2 YFSETQ. In DNA form, the CDR3 reads TGCGCCAGCAGCTATGGACAGGGCGTGAGCTCTGGAAACACCATATATTTT. Translated, it gives CASSYGQGVSSGNTIYF.

This clonotype was found a few times. V usage is TRBV5-1 and J usage is TRBJ2-1, with TRBD2 matching 11 bases. Germline V gene lookup returns CDR1 SGHRS and CDR2 YFSETQ. With V trimmed by 2 bases and J by 7 bases, 23 bases remained unmatched. This CDR3 comprises 21 residues. CDR3 DNA: TGCGCCAGCAGCTTCCTCCTTACCAGACTAGCGGGAAAGAGAGGCAATAATGAGCAGTTCTTC. It encodes CASSFLLTRLAGKRGNNEQFF.

In its sample, this clonotype was seen many times. This chain uses TRBV19 with TRBJ1-1; D ambiguous. The CDR3 contains 15 residues. Germline V gene sequence: CDR1 LNHDA, CDR2 SQIVND (reference sequence). Trimming took off 7 bases at V and 2 bases at J, with 17 bases between the two ends. CDR3 sequence reads: CASTSLDRSNTEAFF. The CDR3 DNA reads TGTGCCAGTACCTCATTGGACCGTTCCAACACTGAAGCTTTCTTT.

This clonotype showed up many times. CDR3 DNA: TGCAGCGCGACGCCCCAAGAGACCCAGTACTTC. As protein: CSATPQETQYF. J is TRBJ2-5 and V is TRBV29-1, with D unclear. CDR1 and CDR2 from the germline V gene are SQVTM and ANQGSEA. CDR3 length equals 11 residues. V was clipped by 7 bases and J by 1 base, with 7 bases between them.

As regards this clonotype: Its ends do not fully match the called genes, so a read error is possible. The V call is TRBV5-1, the J call TRBJ2-7, with TRBD1 matching over 7 bases. CDR1 and CDR2 (germline): SGHRS, YFSETQ. The CDR3 spans 14 residues. The CDR3 loop reads CASSFTGQPYEQCF. DNA for the CDR3: TGCGCCAGCAGCTTTACGGGACAGCCCTACGAGCAGTGCTTC.

DNA of the CDR3: TGTGCCAGCAGCTTAGCTCTAGGGCTGAGGGAGACCCAGTACTTC. Translated, it gives CASSLALGLRETQYF. V gene TRBV11-3 combines with J gene TRBJ2-5; D is unclear. CDR1 is SGHNT and CDR2 is YENEEA in the germline V gene. The CDR3 runs 15 residues. Trimming pared 1 base from V and 5 bases from J, leaving 14 bases between.

This clonotype was observed at least ten times. The chain uses TRBV5-1 and TRBJ2-5, with D hard to call. Germline CDR1 SGHRS, CDR2 YFSETQ. V was clipped by 4 bases and J by 5 bases, with 6 bases between them. The CDR3 is 11 residues long. This CDR3 reads CASSRRETQYF. CDR3 in DNA: TGCGCCAGCAGCCGAAGGGAGACCCAGTACTTC.

This clonotype was seen only a few times. The chain couples TRBV7-2 to TRBJ2-3; unclear D gene. V gave up 4 bases and J gave up 5 bases, with 19 bases separating them. Germline V CDR1 and CDR2: SGHTA, FQGNSA. The length of the CDR3 is 16 residues. CDR3 sequence reads: CASSYVGRPERDTQYF. The CDR3 DNA sequence: TGTGCCAGCAGCTACGTCGGGCGACCAGAACGAGATACGCAGTATTTT.

This clonotype was found many times. This may be a read error, as it is one base from a much larger clone. The CDR3 is CASSIAGEQYF. For the CDR3, the DNA is TGTGCCAGCAGCATAGCGGGCGAGCAGTACTTC. This chain uses TRBV7-2 with TRBJ2-7, with 7 bases fitting TRBD2. Looked up from germline, CDR1 is SGHTA and CDR2 is FQGNSA. The CDR3 spans 11 residues.